Listed below are T cell receptor beta chains from one sample, sequenced in a study of neurological immune-mediated disorders. TCRdb processed the 5' RACE reads anew with MiXCR; each CDR3 protein has one entry. Of approximately 40,000 distinct CDR3 sequences in the sample, roughly 15% were seen once. The material sequenced was CD4+ T cells from blood. The origin of the receptors is an older woman with HTLV-1-associated myelopathy (HAM/TSP). The CDR3 runs from the conserved cysteine through the conserved F or W. Each record gives: clone size, D gene, V gene, J gene, CDR3 length, CDR3 protein, CDR3 DNA. A D gene is named only where the DNA matches it firmly. Clone size is stated in some rows and not others, as once, few, many or a class when expanded.

>many|.|TRBV5-1|TRBJ2-5|14
CASSLVGGQETQYF
TGCGCCAGCAGCTTGGTTGGCGGGCAAGAGACCCAGTACTTC
>many|.|TRBV11-2|TRBJ1-1|14
CASSLALVGTEAFF
TGTGCCAGCAGCTTAGCGCTTGTGGGCACTGAAGCTTTCTTT
>many|.|TRBV5-1|TRBJ2-7|15
CASSLTDFSSYEQYF
TGCGCCAGCAGCTTGACAGATTTTAGCTCCTACGAGCAGTACTTC
>many|.|TRBV6-6|TRBJ1-2|14
CASSFTRDSYGYTF
TGTGCCAGCAGTTTCACCCGGGACTCCTATGGCTACACCTTC
>many|.|TRBV18|TRBJ1-5|14
CASSPNMGNQPQHF
TGTGCCAGCTCACCAAATATGGGCAATCAGCCCCAGCATTTT
>many|.|TRBV5-1|TRBJ2-2|16
CASSNSGTPKAGELFF
TGCGCCAGCAGTAATTCCGGGACACCGAAGGCCGGGGAGCTGTTTTTT
>many|TRBD1|TRBV29-1|TRBJ1-2|13
CSGGTGGNYGYTF
TGCAGCGGTGGGACAGGGGGGAACTATGGCTACACCTTC
>many|TRBD1|TRBV29-1|TRBJ2-7|14
CSVGPERQGGEQYF
TGCAGCGTTGGACCGGAAAGACAGGGGGGCGAGCAGTACTTC
>many|.|TRBV20-1|TRBJ2-1|18
CSARESPFPPSRYNEQFF
TGCAGTGCTAGAGAATCTCCTTTTCCCCCTAGCCGGTACAATGAGCAGTTCTTC
>many|.|TRBV18|TRBJ2-2|16
CASSPLGGLPTGELFF
TGTGCCAGCTCACCCCTCGGGGGCCTCCCTACCGGGGAGCTGTTTTTT
>many|TRBD2|TRBV5-1|TRBJ2-1|15
CASSRDSGEGGEQFF
TGCGCCAGCAGCCGTGATAGCGGGGAGGGCGGTGAGCAGTTCTTC
>many|TRBD2|TRBV29-1|TRBJ2-1|13
CSVNIAGGKEQFF
TGCAGCGTGAATATAGCGGGGGGAAAGGAGCAGTTCTTC
>many|.|TRBV20-1|TRBJ2-1|15
CSAFRGVRSYNEQFF
TGCAGTGCCTTCAGGGGAGTTAGGTCCTACAATGAGCAGTTCTTC
>.|.|TRBV7-9|TRBJ2-7|18
CASSFYICSARTSYEQYF
.
>many|TRBD1|TRBV5-8|TRBJ2-1|15
CASSKGQGAYNEQFF
TGTGCCAGCAGCAAGGGACAGGGGGCCTACAATGAGCAGTTCTTC
>many|.|TRBV12-3/TRBV12-4|TRBJ2-5|14
CASSFVAATGTQYF
TGTGCCAGCAGTTTCGTGGCAGCGACGGGGACCCAGTACTTC
>many|TRBD2|TRBV12-5|TRBJ2-2|20
CASGLVLEELAGVTGGELFF
TGTGCTAGTGGTTTGGTACTCGAGGAACTAGCGGGGGTCACGGGCGGGGAGCTGTTTTTT
>many|TRBD1|TRBV9|TRBJ2-3|16
CASSKSGTGVADTQYF
TGTGCCAGCAGTAAATCCGGGACAGGGGTCGCGGATACGCAGTATTTT
>many|TRBD2|TRBV20-1|TRBJ2-4|15
CSASRSGGAKNIQYF
TGCAGTGCTAGTAGGAGCGGGGGGGCCAAAAACATTCAGTACTTC
>.|.|TRBV20-1|TRBJ2-7|12
CSANDREYEQYF
TGCAGTGCTAATGACAGAGAATACGAGCAGTACTTC
>many|.|TRBV5-1|TRBJ2-1|13
CASSLDALNEQFF
TGCGCCAGCAGCCTCGACGCCCTCAATGAGCAGTTCTTC
>many|.|TRBV5-6|TRBJ2-1|16
CASSLVRFSSYNEQFF
TGTGCCAGCAGCTTGGTCCGCTTTAGCTCCTACAATGAGCAGTTCTTC
>many|.|TRBV6-5|TRBJ1-1|16
CASIPGLQGLGTEAFF
TGTGCCAGCATCCCTGGCTTACAGGGTCTGGGGACTGAAGCTTTCTTT
>many|.|TRBV5-1|TRBJ1-1|14
CASSPDKTNTEAFF
TGCGCCAGCAGCCCGGACAAAACAAACACTGAAGCTTTCTTT
>many|.|TRBV7-7|TRBJ2-1|15
CASSLNDNSYNEQFF
TGTGCCAGCAGCTTAAACGATAACTCCTACAATGAGCAGTTCTTC
>many|TRBD2|TRBV20-1|TRBJ2-1|16
CSAGFSGGTFYNEQFF
TGCAGTGCTGGATTTAGCGGGGGGACGTTCTACAATGAGCAGTTCTTC
>medium-sized|TRBD2|TRBV9|TRBJ2-3|16
CASSRLAGGRPDTQYF
TGTGCCAGCAGCCGACTAGCGGGGGGCCGTCCAGATACGCAGTATTTT
>many|.|TRBV29-1|TRBJ1-1|12
CSVVGRTTEAFF
TGCAGCGTTGTAGGGAGGACAACTGAAGCTTTCTTT
>many|.|TRBV5-1|TRBJ2-6|17
CASSLLGTNSGANVLTF
TGCGCCAGCAGCCTATTAGGGACAAACTCTGGGGCCAACGTCCTGACTTTC
>many|.|TRBV5-1|TRBJ2-2|15
CASSLIPGGAGELFF
TGCGCCAGCAGCTTGATCCCTGGGGGTGCCGGGGAGCTGTTTTTT
>many|.|TRBV20-1|TRBJ2-2|12
CSAQRPPGELFF
TGCAGTGCCCAGAGACCCCCCGGGGAGCTGTTTTTT
>.|TRBD1|TRBV27|TRBJ2-7|13
CASSSYRGSEQYF
TGTGCCAGCAGTTCGTACAGGGGTAGCGAGCAGTACTTC
>many|.|TRBV4-1|TRBJ1-1|14
CASSNRGVITEAFF
TGCGCCAGCAGCAATAGAGGCGTGATCACTGAAGCTTTCTTT
>many|TRBD2|TRBV5-1|TRBJ2-7|15
CASSPTSDRNYEQYF
TGCGCCAGCAGCCCCACTAGCGACCGAAACTACGAGCAGTACTTC
>many|TRBD1|TRBV9|TRBJ2-3|14
CASGRDRGRDTQYF
TGTGCCAGCGGCCGGGACAGGGGCCGAGATACGCAGTATTTT
>many|.|TRBV29-1|TRBJ2-2|14
CSVISQGATGELFF
TGCAGCGTGATAAGTCAGGGTGCCACCGGGGAGCTGTTTTTT
>many|.|TRBV3-1|TRBJ2-5|16
CASSQINRLAKETQYF
TGTGCCAGCAGCCAGATTAATCGCCTAGCGAAGGAGACCCAGTACTTC
>many|.|TRBV6-5|TRBJ1-2|13
CASSYPAGYGYTF
TGTGCCAGCAGTTACCCGGCAGGCTATGGCTACACCTTC
>many|TRBD1|TRBV20-1|TRBJ1-2|14
CSAQGQLDRHGYTF
TGCAGTGCACAGGGACAGTTGGATAGGCATGGCTACACCTTC
>many|TRBD1|TRBV20-1|TRBJ2-7|13
CSASRDRGREQYF
TGCAGTGCTAGTAGGGACAGGGGGCGCGAGCAGTACTTC
>many|.|TRBV5-5|TRBJ2-3|15
CASTPVPGGTDTQYF
TGTGCCAGCACCCCAGTCCCAGGCGGTACAGATACGCAGTATTTT
>many|TRBD2|TRBV2|TRBJ2-1|19
CASSEKDSGGGYSYNEQFF
TGTGCCAGCAGTGAAAAGGATAGCGGGGGGGGGTACTCCTACAATGAGCAGTTCTTC
>many|TRBD1|TRBV6-5|TRBJ2-6|17
CASSPPGQLSGANVLTF
TGTGCCAGCAGCCCACCGGGACAGCTCTCTGGGGCCAACGTCCTGACTTTC
>.|.|TRBV7-2|TRBJ2-7|11
CASSTMGEQYF
TGTGCCAGCAGCACGATGGGCGAGCAGTACTTC
>many|TRBD2|TRBV5-1|TRBJ2-3|15
CASRLFGGAEDTQYF
TGCGCCAGCCGCCTATTCGGGGGGGCTGAAGATACGCAGTATTTT
>many|.|TRBV20-1|TRBJ1-2|12
CSASGELYGYTF
TGCAGTGCTAGTGGGGAACTCTATGGCTACACCTTC
>many|.|TRBV7-2|TRBJ2-3|14
CASSLSLSTDTQYF
TGTGCCAGCAGCTTAAGTTTATCCACAGATACGCAGTATTTT
>many|TRBD2|TRBV20-1|TRBJ2-1|17
CSARGTGTSGGYNEQFF
TGCAGTGCTAGAGGTACCGGGACTAGCGGGGGGTACAATGAGCAGTTCTTC